The 15 T cell receptor beta chains below all came from one sample that was sequenced in a study of cytomegalovirus exposure and HLA in healthy donors (dated by TCRdb to about 2017). Library prep was done by the immunoSEQ multiplex PCR assay. For the multiplex PCR, a mixture combining 60 forward primers for TCR Vbeta segments and 13 reverse primers for TCR Jbeta segments was used. TCRdb's version of the immuneACCESS table is confined to in-frame rearrangements and falls short of the full clone set. An unresolved V gene accounts for under half of the shortfall where checked; the remainder is of unknown origin. The sample data list over 150,000 clones, and roughly 70% of these were observed just once. Clones ranked in the top ten supply under 2.5% of the sample. Sequenced: PBMCs. These TCRs come from a man in his thirties or forties in good health and CMV-seronegative.

The genes are TRBV7-9 and TRBJ2-7, with 7 positions matching TRBD1. V lost 4 bases to trimming and J lost 0 bases; unmatched junction nucleotides: 3. Germline V gene lookup returns CDR1 SEHNR and CDR2 FQNEAQ (reference sequence). The CDR3 spans 14 residues. The CDR3 DNA sequence: TGTGCCAGCAGCTCGAGGGACAGCTCCTACGAGCAGTACTTC. Amino acids: CASSSRDSSYEQYF.

This clone showed up just a few times. The J gene is TRBJ2-3, the V gene TRBV6-6; weak D call: TRBD2 (6 bases). This CDR3 is 15 amino acids long. Germline values: CDR1 MNHNY, CDR2 SVGAGI (reference sequence). V was trimmed by 0 bases and J by 2 bases, leaving 9 bases between them. CDR3 sequence reads: CASSYSGLHTDTQYF. The CDR3 DNA is TGTGCCAGCAGTTACTCGGGACTCCACACAGATACGCAGTATTTT.

The chain joins TRBV11-3 to TRBJ2-5; D is perhaps TRBD2 (6 bases). The CDR3 totals 17 residues. Per the germline V gene, CDR1 is SGHNT and CDR2 is YENEEA. Trimming shortened V by 5 bases and J by 5 bases, and 24 bases separated the two germline ends. The CDR3 reads CASSRTSEQEGLETQYF. The CDR3 nucleotides read TGTGCCAGCAGCCGAACTTCGGAACAGGAGGGTTTGGAGACCCAGTACTTC.

The V and J genes are TRBV6-5 and TRBJ1-2; 7 bases line up with TRBD1. The germline V gene has CDR1 MNHEY and CDR2 SVGAGI. V was pared by 2 bases and J by 8 bases, with 8 bases of the junction left unmatched. This CDR3 is built from 14 residues. The CDR3 coding sequence is TGTGCCAGCAGTTACACCCGGGACAGCCCAGGCTACACCTTC. This encodes CASSYTRDSPGYTF.

The gene calls are TRBV27 and TRBJ2-1; no reliable D call. The CDR3 runs to 12 residues. CDR1 and CDR2 from the germline V gene are MNHEY and SMNVEV (reference sequence). The ends were cut back, 4 bases at V and 7 bases at J, with 8 bases in the middle. The CDR3, as DNA: TGTGCCAGCAGTTCAGATCTGAATGAGCAGTTCTTC. Protein sequence: CASSSDLNEQFF.

This clone came up a few times. V gene TRBV9 combines with J gene TRBJ1-1, with D uncertain. V lost 0 bases and J 4 bases, leaving 7 bases between the germline ends. This CDR3 spans 13 amino acids. CDR1 and CDR2 (germline): SGDLS, YYNGEE. CDR3 nucleotides: TGTGCCAGCAGCGTAGCTTATAGCACTGAAGCTTTCTTT. It yields the protein CASSVAYSTEAFF.

This clone occurred a few times. The V call is TRBV5-1, the J call TRBJ1-1, with a weak D call TRBD1 (5 bases). CDR1 SGHRS and CDR2 YFSETQ come from the germline V gene. V was shortened by 0 bases and J by 4 bases, with 10 bases between the two germline ends. The length of the CDR3 is 14 residues. The CDR3 is CASSLAGGFTEAFF. In nucleotides, the CDR3 is TGCGCCAGCAGCTTGGCGGGGGGTTTCACTGAAGCTTTCTTT.

This clone was found once. The V call is TRBV2, the J call TRBJ2-1, with 8 bases identical to TRBD2. The CDR3 contains 14 residues. The germline V gene has CDR1 SNHLY and CDR2 FYNNEI. Germline trimming cut 5 bases from V and 5 bases from J; bases unmatched to any gene: 5. The CDR3 DNA reads TGTGCCAGCAGTCTTAGCGGGGATAACAATGAGCAGTTCTTC. Translation: CASSLSGDNNEQFF.

V is TRBV28 and J is TRBJ2-7; a weak D match, TRBD1 (6 bases). Germline V CDR1 and CDR2: MDHEN, SYDVKM. The CDR3 has 14 amino acids. With 3 bases removed from V and 4 bases from J, the gap between germline ends came to 13 bases. Here the CDR3 reads CASSFNRALYEQYF. The CDR3 bases are TGTGCCAGCAGTTTTAACAGGGCCCTTTACGAGCAGTACTTC.

The chain joins TRBV5-1 to TRBJ1-1; D perhaps matches TRBD1 (5 bases). This CDR3 has 15 amino acids. Trimming shortened V by 4 bases and J by 0 bases, and 13 bases separated the two germline ends. From germline, CDR1 is SGHRS and CDR2 YFSETQ. The CDR3 sequence: CASSPAGQMNTEAFF. DNA for the CDR3: TGCGCCAGCAGCCCCGCAGGGCAGATGAACACTGAAGCTTTCTTT.

The chain is built from TRBV7-2 and TRBJ2-5; 10 positions match TRBD2. The CDR3 is made up of 16 amino acids. Per the germline V gene, CDR1 is SGHTA and CDR2 is FQGNSA. The ends lost 5 bases at V and 1 base at J; junction bases unmatched: 7. The CDR3 reads CASSTSSGGPQETQYF. In nucleotides, the CDR3 is TGTGCCAGCAGCACCTCTAGCGGGGGCCCCCAAGAGACCCAGTACTTC.

The table lists this clone with a few counts. The rearrangement links TRBV6-1 to TRBJ1-6; the D gene is possibly TRBD1 (6 bases). CDR1 and CDR2 from the germline V gene are MNHNS and SASEGT. V lost 4 bases, J lost 9 bases, and 19 bases lay in between. The CDR3 extends over 16 amino acids. The CDR3 DNA reads TGTGCCAGCAGTGGGGGGGGCGCAGGGGTGGCTTCACCCCTCCACTTT. It is translated as CASSGGGAGVASPLHF.

The chain links TRBV28 to TRBJ2-5; TRBD2 agrees at 7 bases. V shed 6 bases and J 1 base; nucleotides not matched to a gene: 8. CDR3 length: 15 amino acids. CDR1 and CDR2 from the germline V gene are MDHEN and SYDVKM. For the CDR3, the DNA is TGTGCCAGCAGAACCGGGAGGTGGGTCCAAGAGACCCAGTACTTC. This translates into CASRTGRWVQETQYF.

The V gene is TRBV4-2, the J gene TRBJ1-5, with D perhaps matching TRBD1 (6 bases). Germline V gene sequence: CDR1 LGHNA, CDR2 YNFKEQ. CDR3 length: 15 amino acids. Between the trimmed V and J ends, which lost 4 bases and 3 bases, there was a span of 13 bases. CDR3 sequence: CASSPLTGINQPQHF. For the CDR3, the DNA is TGTGCCAGCAGCCCCCTGACAGGAATCAATCAGCCCCAGCATTTT.

This chain connects TRBV19 to TRBJ1-1, with a weak D call TRBD1 (6 bases). The germline V and J ends were trimmed by 4 bases and 7 bases, with 13 bases remaining between them. The CDR3 has 13 residues. CDR1 is LNHDA and CDR2 is SQIVND in the germline V gene (reference sequence). CDR3 in amino acids: CASSNSGGFEAFF. The CDR3, as DNA: TGTGCCAGTAGTAACTCGGGGGGCTTTGAAGCTTTCTTT.